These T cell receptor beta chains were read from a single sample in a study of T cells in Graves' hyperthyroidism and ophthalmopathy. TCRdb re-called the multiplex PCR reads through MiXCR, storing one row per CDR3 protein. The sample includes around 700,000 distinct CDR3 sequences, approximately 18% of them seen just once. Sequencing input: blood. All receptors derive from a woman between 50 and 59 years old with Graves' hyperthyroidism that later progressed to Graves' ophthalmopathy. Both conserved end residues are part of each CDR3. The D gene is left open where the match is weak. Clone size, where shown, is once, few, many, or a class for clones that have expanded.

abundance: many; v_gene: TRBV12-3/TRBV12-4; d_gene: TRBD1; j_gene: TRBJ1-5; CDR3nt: TGTGCCAGCAGTTTGGCGCAGGGGGTAAATCAGCCCCAGCATTTT; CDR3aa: CASSLAQGVNQPQHF
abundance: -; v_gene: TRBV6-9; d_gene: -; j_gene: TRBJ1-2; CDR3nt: TGTGCCAGCAGTTTGGGGGAGACAGATACCTATGGCTACACCTTC; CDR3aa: CASSLGETDTYGYTF
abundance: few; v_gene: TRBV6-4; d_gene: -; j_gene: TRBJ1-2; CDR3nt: TGTGCCAGCAGTGAGAGGCGCGAAAGGAAGGGCGCCTCGGGCTATGGCTACACCTTC; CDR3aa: CASSERRERKGASGYGYTF
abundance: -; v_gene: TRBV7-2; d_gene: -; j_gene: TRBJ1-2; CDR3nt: TGTGCCAGCAGCTTAGACGGGGGGGCCCATAACTATGGCTACACCTTC; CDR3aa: CASSLDGGAHNYGYTF
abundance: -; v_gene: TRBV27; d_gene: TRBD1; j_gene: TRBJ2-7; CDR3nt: TGTGCCAGCAGTTCCCGGACAGGGGGCCGAAACGAGCAGTACTTC; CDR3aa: CASSSRTGGRNEQYF
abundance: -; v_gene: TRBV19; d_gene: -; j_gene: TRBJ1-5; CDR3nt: TGTGCCAGTAGTAGTACAGGATCTCAGCCCCAGCATTTT; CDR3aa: CASSSTGSQPQHF
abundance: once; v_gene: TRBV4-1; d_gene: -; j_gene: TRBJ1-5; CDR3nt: TGCGCCAGCAGCCAAGATCGCGGGAGTCGACAGCCCCAGCATTTT; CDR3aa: CASSQDRGSRQPQHF
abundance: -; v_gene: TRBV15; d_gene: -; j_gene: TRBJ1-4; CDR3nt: TGTGCCACCAGCAGATCCCGCGAAAAACTGTTTTTT; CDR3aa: CATSRSREKLFF
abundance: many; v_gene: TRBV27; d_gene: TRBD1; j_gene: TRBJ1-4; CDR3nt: TGTGCCAGCAGCTCGGACAGGGCTGATGAAAAACTGTTTTTT; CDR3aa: CASSSDRADEKLFF
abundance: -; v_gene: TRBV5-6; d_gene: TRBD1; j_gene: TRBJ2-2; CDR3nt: TGTGCCAGTGTCACAGGGGACGAATACACCGGGGAGCTGTTTTTT; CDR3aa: CASVTGDEYTGELFF
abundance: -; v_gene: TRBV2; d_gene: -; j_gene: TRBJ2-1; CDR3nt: TGTGCCAGCGGGGGGCCCTTTGAAAATGAGCAGTTCTTC; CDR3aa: CASGGPFENEQFF
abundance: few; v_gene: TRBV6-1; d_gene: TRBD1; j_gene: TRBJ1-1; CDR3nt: TGTGCCAGTATGGGACAGATTAACACTGAAGCTTTCTTT; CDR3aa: CASMGQINTEAFF
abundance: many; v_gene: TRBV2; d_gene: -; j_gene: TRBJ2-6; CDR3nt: TGTGCCAGCAGGAGCAGGGGTGCTGGGGCCAACGTCCTGACTTTC; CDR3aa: CASRSRGAGANVLTF
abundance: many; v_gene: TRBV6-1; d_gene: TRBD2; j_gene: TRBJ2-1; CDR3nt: TGTGCCAGCAGTGAAAAGCGCCGGCTAGCGGGGGACTTTTGGGATGAGCAGTTCTTC; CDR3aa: CASSEKRRLAGDFWDEQFF
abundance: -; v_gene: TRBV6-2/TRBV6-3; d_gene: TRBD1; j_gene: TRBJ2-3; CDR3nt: TGTGCCAGCAGTAAAACCGGGACAGGGTCAAATACGCAGTATTTT; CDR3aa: CASSKTGTGSNTQYF
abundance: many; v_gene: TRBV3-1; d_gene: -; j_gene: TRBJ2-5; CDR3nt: TGTGCCAGCAGCCAAAGTGATTTTGACAGCCAAGAGACCCAGTACTTC; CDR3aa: CASSQSDFDSQETQYF
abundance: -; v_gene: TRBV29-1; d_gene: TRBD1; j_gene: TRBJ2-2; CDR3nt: TGCAGCGTGGCCACAGGGGTAGTGGTCGGGGAGCTGTTTTTT; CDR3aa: CSVATGVVVGELFF
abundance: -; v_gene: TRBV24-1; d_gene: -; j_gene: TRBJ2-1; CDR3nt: TGTGCCACCAGTGATCTCAAGTACAATGAGCAGTTCTTC; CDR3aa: CATSDLKYNEQFF
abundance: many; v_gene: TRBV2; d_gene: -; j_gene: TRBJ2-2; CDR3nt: TGTGCCAGCATATCGGGGGCAGGGTACACCGGGGAGCTGTTTTTT; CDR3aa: CASISGAGYTGELFF
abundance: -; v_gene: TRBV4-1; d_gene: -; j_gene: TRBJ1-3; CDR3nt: TGCGCCAGCAGCCAAGATGCAGGTTACCGCTCTGGAAACACCATATATTTT; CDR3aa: CASSQDAGYRSGNTIYF
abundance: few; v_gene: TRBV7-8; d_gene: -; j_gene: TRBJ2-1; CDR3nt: TGTGCCAGCAGCTCCAGTCCCCGGGGGCTGTTCTTC; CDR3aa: CASSSSPRGLFF
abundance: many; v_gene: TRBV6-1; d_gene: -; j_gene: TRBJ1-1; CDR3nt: TGTGCCAGCAGATCGCCGGCCCAGCCGAAAAACACTGAAGCTTTCTTT; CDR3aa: CASRSPAQPKNTEAFF
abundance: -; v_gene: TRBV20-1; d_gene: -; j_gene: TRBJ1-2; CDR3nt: TGCAGTACATCACCATGGGGGGAACCGAGCTACACCTTC; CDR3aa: CSTSPWGEPSYTF
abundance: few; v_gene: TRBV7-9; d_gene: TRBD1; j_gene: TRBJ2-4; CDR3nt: TGTGCCAGCAGCCCTGACCGGGACAGGGGAAACATTCAGTACTTC; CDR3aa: CASSPDRDRGNIQYF
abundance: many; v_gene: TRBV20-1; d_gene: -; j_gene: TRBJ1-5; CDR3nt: TGCAGTGCTCATCAGGGCGGAGGACAGCCCCAGCATTTT; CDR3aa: CSAHQGGGQPQHF
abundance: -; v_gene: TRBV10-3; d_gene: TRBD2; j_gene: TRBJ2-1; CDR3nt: TGTGCCATCAGAGGCGGGGGGGCCAATGAGCAGTTCTTC; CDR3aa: CAIRGGGANEQFF
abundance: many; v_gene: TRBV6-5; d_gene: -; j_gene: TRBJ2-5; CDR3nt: TGTGCCAGCAGTTACTCGATGGGACATAAAGAGACCCAGTACTTC; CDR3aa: CASSYSMGHKETQYF
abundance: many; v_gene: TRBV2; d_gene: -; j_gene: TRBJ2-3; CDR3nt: TGTGCCAGCAGTGAGGGCTCCGTTCGGCCAGATACGCAGTATTTT; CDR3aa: CASSEGSVRPDTQYF
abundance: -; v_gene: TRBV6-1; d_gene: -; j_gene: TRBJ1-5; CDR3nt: TGTGCCAGCACCTTAAGGAGGGGAGAACAGCCCCAGCATTTT; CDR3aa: CASTLRRGEQPQHF
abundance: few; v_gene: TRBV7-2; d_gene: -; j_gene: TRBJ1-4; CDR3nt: TGTGCCAGCAGCTTAAACCCGGGGGAAAAACTGTTTTTT; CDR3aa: CASSLNPGEKLFF
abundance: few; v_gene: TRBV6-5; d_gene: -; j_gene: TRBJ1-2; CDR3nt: TGTGCCAGCAGTTACTTCGGGGGGGGAGCTAGCGGCTACACCTTC; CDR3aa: CASSYFGGGASGYTF
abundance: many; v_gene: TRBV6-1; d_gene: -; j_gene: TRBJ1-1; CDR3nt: TGTGCCAGCAGTTATGATGGGGGCATGAACACTGAAGCTTTCTTT; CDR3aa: CASSYDGGMNTEAFF
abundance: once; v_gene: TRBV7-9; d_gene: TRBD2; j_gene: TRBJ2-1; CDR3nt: TGTGCCAGCAGCTTAACTCAGGAACCGGGAGCGGGGGACGAGCAGTTCTTC; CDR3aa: CASSLTQEPGAGDEQFF
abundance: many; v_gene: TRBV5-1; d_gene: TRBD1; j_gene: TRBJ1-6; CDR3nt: TGCGCCAGCAGCTTGGGTGAGGGGGCCTTTGGTTCACCCCTCCACTTT; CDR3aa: CASSLGEGAFGSPLHF
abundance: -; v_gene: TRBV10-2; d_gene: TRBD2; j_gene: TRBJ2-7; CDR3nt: TGCGCCAGCAGTGAGTTGGGAGGGTCCTACGAGCAGTACTTC; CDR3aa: CASSELGGSYEQYF
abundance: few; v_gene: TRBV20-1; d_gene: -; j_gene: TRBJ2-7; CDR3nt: TGCAGTGCTTACACTGCTGGGGAGCAGTACTTC; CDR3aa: CSAYTAGEQYF
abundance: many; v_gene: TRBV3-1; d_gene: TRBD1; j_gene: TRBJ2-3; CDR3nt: TGTGCCAGCAGCCCAAGGACAGGCGCTAGCACAGATACGCAGTATTTT; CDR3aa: CASSPRTGASTDTQYF
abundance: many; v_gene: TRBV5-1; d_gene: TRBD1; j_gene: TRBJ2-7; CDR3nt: TGCGCCAGCGGGACAGCATCCTACGAGCAGTACTTC; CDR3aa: CASGTASYEQYF
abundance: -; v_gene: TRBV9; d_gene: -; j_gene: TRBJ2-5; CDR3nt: TGTGCCAGCAGCACTCAGCAAGAGACCCAGTACTTC; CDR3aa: CASSTQQETQYF
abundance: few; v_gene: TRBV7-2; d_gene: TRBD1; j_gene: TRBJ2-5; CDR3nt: TGTGCCAGCAGGACCCACGGGACAGGGGTTGGTGAGACCCAGTACTTC; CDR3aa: CASRTHGTGVGETQYF
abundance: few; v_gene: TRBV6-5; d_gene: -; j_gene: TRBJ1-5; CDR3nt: TGTGCCAGCAGTACCGACAGGAGGAGAAGGAATCAGCCCCAGCATTTT; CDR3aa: CASSTDRRRRNQPQHF
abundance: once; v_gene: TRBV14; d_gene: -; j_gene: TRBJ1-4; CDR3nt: TGTGCCAGCAGCCAAATAGACCCCGGGGAAGGCCTCGCAAAACTGTTTTTT; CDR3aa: CASSQIDPGEGLAKLFF